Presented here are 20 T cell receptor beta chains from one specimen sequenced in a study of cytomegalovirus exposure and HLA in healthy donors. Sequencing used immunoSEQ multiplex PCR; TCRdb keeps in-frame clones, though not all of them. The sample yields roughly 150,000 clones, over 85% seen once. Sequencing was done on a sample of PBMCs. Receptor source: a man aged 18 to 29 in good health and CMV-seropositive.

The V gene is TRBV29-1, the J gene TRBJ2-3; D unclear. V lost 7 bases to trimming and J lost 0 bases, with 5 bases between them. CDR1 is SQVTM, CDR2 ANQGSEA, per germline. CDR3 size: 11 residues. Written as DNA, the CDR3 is TGCAGCGCACGGAGCACAGATACGCAGTATTTT. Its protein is CSARSTDTQYF.

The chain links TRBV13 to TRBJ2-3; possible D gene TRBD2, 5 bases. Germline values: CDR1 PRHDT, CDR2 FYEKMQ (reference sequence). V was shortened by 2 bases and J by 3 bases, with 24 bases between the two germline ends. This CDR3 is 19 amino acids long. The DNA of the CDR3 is TGTGCCAGCAGCTTAACCGGGATCTCGGAAGGCAGTAATACAGATACGCAGTATTTT. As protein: CASSLTGISEGSNTDTQYF.

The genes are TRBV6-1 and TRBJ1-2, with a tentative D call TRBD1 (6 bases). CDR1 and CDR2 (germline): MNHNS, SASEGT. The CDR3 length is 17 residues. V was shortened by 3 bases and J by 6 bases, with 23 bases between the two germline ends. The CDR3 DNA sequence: TGTGCCAGCAGTGAGCCAGGGGCCAATTTCGTTTTGAATGGCTACACCTTC. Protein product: CASSEPGANFVLNGYTF.

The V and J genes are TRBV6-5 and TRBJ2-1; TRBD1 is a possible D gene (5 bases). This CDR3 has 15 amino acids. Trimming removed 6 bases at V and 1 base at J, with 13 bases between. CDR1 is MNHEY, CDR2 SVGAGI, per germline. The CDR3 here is CASRPDIRSYNEQFF. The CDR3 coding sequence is TGTGCCAGCAGGCCGGACATCCGATCCTACAATGAGCAGTTCTTC.

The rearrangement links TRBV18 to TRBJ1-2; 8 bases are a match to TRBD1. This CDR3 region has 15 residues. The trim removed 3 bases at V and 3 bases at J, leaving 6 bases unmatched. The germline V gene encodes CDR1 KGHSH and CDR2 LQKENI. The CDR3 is CASSPPGQGDYGYTF. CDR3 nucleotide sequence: TGTGCCAGCTCACCCCCTGGACAGGGCGACTATGGCTACACCTTC. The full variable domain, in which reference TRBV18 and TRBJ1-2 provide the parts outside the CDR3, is NAGVMQNPRHLVRRRGQEARLRCSPMKGHSHVYWYRQLPEEGLKFMVYLQKENIIDESGMPKERFSAEFPKEGPSILRIQQVVRGDSAAYFCASSPPGQGDYGYTFGSGTRLTVV.

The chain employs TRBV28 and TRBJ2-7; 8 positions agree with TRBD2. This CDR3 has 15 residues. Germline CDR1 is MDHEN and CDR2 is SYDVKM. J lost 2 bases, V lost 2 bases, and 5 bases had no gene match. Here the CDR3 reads CASSLGLANAYEQYF. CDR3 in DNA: TGTGCCAGCAGTTTAGGACTAGCAAACGCCTACGAGCAGTACTTC.

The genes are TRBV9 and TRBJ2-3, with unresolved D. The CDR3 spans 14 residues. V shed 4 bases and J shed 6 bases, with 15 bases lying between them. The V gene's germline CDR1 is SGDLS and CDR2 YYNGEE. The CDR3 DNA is TGTGCCAGCAGCACCCTGTCCCGGTTGGATACGCAGTATTTT. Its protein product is CASSTLSRLDTQYF. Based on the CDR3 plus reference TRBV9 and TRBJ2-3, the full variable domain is DSGVTQTPKHLITATGQRVTLRCSPRSGDLSVYWYQQSLDQGLQFLIQYYNGEERAKGNILERFSAQQFPDLHSELNLSSLELGDSALYFCASSTLSRLDTQYFGPGTRLTVL.

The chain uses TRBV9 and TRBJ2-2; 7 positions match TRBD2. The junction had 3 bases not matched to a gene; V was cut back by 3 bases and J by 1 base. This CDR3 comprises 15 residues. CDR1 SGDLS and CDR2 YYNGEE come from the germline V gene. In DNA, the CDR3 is TGTGCCAGCAGCGCGACTAGCCGGAACACCGGGGAGCTGTTTTTT. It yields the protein CASSATSRNTGELFF.

CDR3 sequence reads: CASSAETYEQYF. The DNA for the CDR3 is TGTGCCAGCTCTGCGGAGACCTACGAGCAGTACTTC. The chain is built from TRBV6-5 and TRBJ2-7, with no clear D. V shed 8 bases and J shed 2 bases, with 10 bases lying between them. Germline CDR1 is MNHEY and CDR2 is SVGAGI. The CDR3 spans 12 residues.

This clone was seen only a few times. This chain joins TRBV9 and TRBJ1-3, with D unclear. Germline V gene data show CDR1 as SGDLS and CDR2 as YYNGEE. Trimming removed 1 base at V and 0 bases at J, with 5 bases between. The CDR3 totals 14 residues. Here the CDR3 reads CASSVSFSGNTIYF. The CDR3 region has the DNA TGTGCCAGCAGCGTAAGCTTCTCTGGAAACACCATATATTTT.

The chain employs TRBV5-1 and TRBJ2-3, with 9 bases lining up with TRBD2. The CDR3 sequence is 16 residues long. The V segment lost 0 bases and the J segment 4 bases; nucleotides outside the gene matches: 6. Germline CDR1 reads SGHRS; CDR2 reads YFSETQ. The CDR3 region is CASSLGISGSADTQYF. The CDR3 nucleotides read TGCGCCAGCAGCTTGGGCATTAGCGGGAGCGCAGATACGCAGTATTTT.

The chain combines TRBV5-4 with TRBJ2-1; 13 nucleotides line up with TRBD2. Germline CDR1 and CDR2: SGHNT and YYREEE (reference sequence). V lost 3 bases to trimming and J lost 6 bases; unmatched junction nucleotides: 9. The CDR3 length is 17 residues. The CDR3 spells CASSSRGLAGLGNEQFF. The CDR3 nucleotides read TGTGCCAGCAGCTCTAGGGGACTAGCGGGACTGGGCAATGAGCAGTTCTTC.

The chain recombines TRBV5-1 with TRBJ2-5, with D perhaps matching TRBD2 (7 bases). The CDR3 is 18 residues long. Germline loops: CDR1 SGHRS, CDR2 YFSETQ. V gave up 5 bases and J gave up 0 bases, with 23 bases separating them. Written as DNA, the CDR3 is TGCGCCAGCAGAGAGGGGGGGAGTGTTTTGCTCCACCAAGAGACCCAGTACTTC. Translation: CASREGGSVLLHQETQYF. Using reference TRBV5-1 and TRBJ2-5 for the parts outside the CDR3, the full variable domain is KAGVTQTPRYLIKTRGQQVTLSCSPISGHRSVSWYQQTPGQGLQFLFEYFSETQRNKGNFPGRFSGRQFSNSRSEMNVSTLELGDSALYLCASREGGSVLLHQETQYFGPGTRLLVL.

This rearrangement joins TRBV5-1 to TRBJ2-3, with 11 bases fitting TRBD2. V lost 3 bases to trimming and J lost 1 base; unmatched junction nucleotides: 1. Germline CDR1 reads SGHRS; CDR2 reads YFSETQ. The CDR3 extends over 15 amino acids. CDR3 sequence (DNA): TGCGCCAGCAGCTGGGGACTAGCGGGCACAGATACGCAGTATTTT. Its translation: CASSWGLAGTDTQYF. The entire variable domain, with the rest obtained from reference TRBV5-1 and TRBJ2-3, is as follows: KAGVTQTPRYLIKTRGQQVTLSCSPISGHRSVSWYQQTPGQGLQFLFEYFSETQRNKGNFPGRFSGRQFSNSRSEMNVSTLELGDSALYLCASSWGLAGTDTQYFGPGTRLTVL.

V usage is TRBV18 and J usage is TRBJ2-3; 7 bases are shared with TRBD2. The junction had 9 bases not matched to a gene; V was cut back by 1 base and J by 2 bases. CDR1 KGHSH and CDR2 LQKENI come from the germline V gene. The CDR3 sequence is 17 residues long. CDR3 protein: CASSPQDRAGITDTQYF. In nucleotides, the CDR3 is TGTGCCAGCTCACCACAAGATCGAGCGGGAATCACAGATACGCAGTATTTT.

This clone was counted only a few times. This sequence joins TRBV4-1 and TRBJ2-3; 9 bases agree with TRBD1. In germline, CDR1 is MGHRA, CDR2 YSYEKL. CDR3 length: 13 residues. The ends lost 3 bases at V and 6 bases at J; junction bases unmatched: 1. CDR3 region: CASSQDRGDTQYF. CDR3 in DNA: TGCGCCAGCAGCCAGGACAGGGGTGATACGCAGTATTTT.

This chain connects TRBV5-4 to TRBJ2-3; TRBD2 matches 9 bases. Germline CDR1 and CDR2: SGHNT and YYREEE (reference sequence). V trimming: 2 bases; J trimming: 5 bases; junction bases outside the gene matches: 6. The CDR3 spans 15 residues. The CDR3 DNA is TGTGCCAGCAGCTTAGGAGCGGGAGGCGGAGATACGCAGTATTTT. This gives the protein CASSLGAGGGDTQYF.

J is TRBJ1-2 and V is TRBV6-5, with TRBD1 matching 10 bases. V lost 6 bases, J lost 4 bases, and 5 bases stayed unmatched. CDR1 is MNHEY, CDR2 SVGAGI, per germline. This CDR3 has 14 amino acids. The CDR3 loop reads CASSKTGGAYGYTF. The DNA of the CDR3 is TGTGCCAGCAGCAAGACAGGGGGCGCCTATGGCTACACCTTC.

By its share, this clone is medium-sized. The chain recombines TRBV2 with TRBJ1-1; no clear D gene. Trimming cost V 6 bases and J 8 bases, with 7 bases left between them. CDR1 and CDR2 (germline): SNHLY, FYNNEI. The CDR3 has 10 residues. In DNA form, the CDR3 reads TGTGCCAGCAGCATCGGGGAAGCTTTCTTT. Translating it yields CASSIGEAFF.

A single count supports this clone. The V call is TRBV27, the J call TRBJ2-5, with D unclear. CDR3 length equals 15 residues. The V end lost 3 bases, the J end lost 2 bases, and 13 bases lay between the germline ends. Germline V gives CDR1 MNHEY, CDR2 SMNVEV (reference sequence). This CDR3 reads CASSLRRLPQETQYF. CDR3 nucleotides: TGTGCCAGCAGTTTGAGGAGACTCCCACAAGAGACCCAGTACTTC.